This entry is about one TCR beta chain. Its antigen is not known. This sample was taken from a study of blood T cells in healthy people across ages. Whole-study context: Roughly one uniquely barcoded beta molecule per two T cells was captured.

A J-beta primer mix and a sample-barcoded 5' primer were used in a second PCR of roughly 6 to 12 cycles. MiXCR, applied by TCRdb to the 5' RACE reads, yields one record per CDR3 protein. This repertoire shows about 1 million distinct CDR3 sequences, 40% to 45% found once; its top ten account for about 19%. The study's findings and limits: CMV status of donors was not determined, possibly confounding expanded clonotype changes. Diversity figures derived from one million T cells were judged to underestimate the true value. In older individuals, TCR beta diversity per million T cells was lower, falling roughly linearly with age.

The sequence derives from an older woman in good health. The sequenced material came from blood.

As DNA, the CDR3 is TGCAGCGTCGGGACAGGGGGGGATCATGAGCAGTTCTTC. It is translated as CSVGTGGDHEQFF. The rearrangement links TRBV29-1 to TRBJ2-1, with TRBD1 matching 11 bases. Trimming took 6 bases from V and 8 from J; bases not matched to a gene: 6. The CDR3 spans 13 residues. Germline values: CDR1 SQVTM, CDR2 ANQGSEA.